Below are 32 T cell receptor beta chains sequenced from a single sample in a study of shared clonotypes between healthy human individuals. TCRdb's table, derived via immunoSEQ multiplex PCR, lists solely in-frame clones and lacks some. The sample yields some 1,600,000 clones, about 98% seen once. Material: naive CD4+ T cells sorted from blood. Subset noted: CD45RA+ positively selected. Every receptor here comes from a man aged 25 to 45 in good health.

In the case of this clone: Within the sample, other DNA sequences also encode this same CDR3. The chain joins TRBV10-1 to TRBJ2-7; D not resolved. The CDR3 is 11 amino acids. The germline CDR1 and CDR2 sequences are WNHNN and SYGVQD (reference sequence). V was shortened by 5 bases and J by 0 bases, with 2 bases between the two germline ends. The CDR3 loop is CASSNSYEQYF. The CDR3 DNA reads as TGCGCCAGCAGTAACTCCTACGAGCAGTACTTC.

The sample holds one count of this clone. The gene calls are TRBV10-2 and TRBJ1-2; the D gene is possibly TRBD1 (5 bases). From germline, CDR1 is WSHSY and CDR2 SAAADI. This CDR3 contains 15 residues. V was cut by 3 bases and J by 6 bases, with 17 bases left in between. The CDR3 DNA reads as TGCGCCAGCAGTGACGAGCGGAGGAGGGGAGATGGCTACACCTTC. It specifies CASSDERRRGDGYTF.

V is TRBV28 and J is TRBJ2-7, with TRBD2 as a possible D gene (5 bases). The V gene lost 4 bases and the J gene lost 0 bases, with 13 bases spanning the gap. The CDR3 length is 15 residues. Germline V gene sequence: CDR1 MDHEN, CDR2 SYDVKM. The CDR3 DNA is TGTGCCAGCAGTTCGGGCAGGAGGAGCTCCTACGAGCAGTACTTC. Its translation is CASSSGRRSSYEQYF.

As for this clone: The identical CDR3 is also encoded by other nucleotide sequences in the sample. The J gene is TRBJ1-1, the V gene TRBV7-2; D remains ambiguous. CDR3 length equals 12 residues. CDR1 and CDR2 from the germline V gene are SGHTA and FQGNSA. The ends were cut back, 3 bases at V and 8 bases at J, with 10 bases in the middle. The CDR3: CASSFGVGEAFF. CDR3 nucleotide sequence: TGTGCCAGCAGCTTTGGGGTGGGAGAAGCTTTCTTT.

The sample holds one count of this clone. The chain is built from TRBV4-1 and TRBJ2-7; D unclear. CDR3 length: 11 amino acids. Trimming removed 7 bases at V and 4 bases at J, with 8 bases between. Per the germline V gene, CDR1 is MGHRA and CDR2 is YSYEKL. The CDR3 reads CASTSEYEQYF. As DNA, the CDR3 is TGCGCCAGCACCTCGGAGTACGAGCAGTACTTC.

Comments on this clone: The same CDR3 arises from other DNA sequences in this sample as well. This sequence joins TRBV6-4 and TRBJ1-1; no clear D. CDR3 length: 13 amino acids. Germline loops: CDR1 MRHNA, CDR2 SNTAGT. V dropped 5 bases and J dropped 3 bases, with 10 bases sitting between them. The DNA for the CDR3 is TGTGCCAGCAGTCGGGATCGGCACACTGAAGCTTTCTTT. As protein: CASSRDRHTEAFF.

The CDR3 sequence is CASSPSLAGVGEQFF. The CDR3 nucleotides read TGTGCCAGCAGTCCTTCACTAGCGGGAGTCGGTGAGCAGTTCTTC. The rearrangement uses TRBV6-6 and TRBJ2-1, with 11 bases aligning to TRBD2. Unmatched junction bases numbered 9, after V lost 5 bases and J lost 9 bases. The germline gives CDR1 MNHNY, CDR2 SVGAGI (reference sequence). CDR3 size: 15 residues.

The chain carries TRBV9 and TRBJ2-3; D might be TRBD1 or TRBD2, each matching 6 bases. The CDR3 runs to 17 residues. V gave up 0 bases and J gave up 1 base, with 15 bases separating them. Germline values: CDR1 SGDLS, CDR2 YYNGEE. CDR3 sequence reads: CASSVAFGGARTDTQYF. CDR3 nucleotide sequence: TGTGCCAGCAGCGTAGCTTTCGGGGGCGCCCGCACAGATACGCAGTATTTT.

The chain has TRBV5-4 and TRBJ2-1, with TRBD1 matching 9 bases. Germline V CDR1 and CDR2: SGHNT, YYREEE (reference sequence). Unmatched junction bases numbered 10, after V lost 8 bases and J lost 7 bases. CDR3 length: 14 amino acids. This CDR3 reads CASRGTGRRNEQFF. The CDR3 DNA reads TGTGCCAGTCGAGGGACAGGGAGGAGGAATGAGCAGTTCTTC.

The V and J genes are TRBV19 and TRBJ2-3; TRBD1 might be the D (7 bases). Per germline, CDR1 LNHDA and CDR2 SQIVND (reference sequence). V lost 5 bases to trimming and J lost 3 bases, with 15 bases between them. The CDR3 totals 15 residues. DNA for the CDR3: TGTGCCAGTAGTGTCGGGGGACAGATAACAGATACGCAGTATTTT. Its translation is CASSVGGQITDTQYF.

V and J are TRBV6-5 and TRBJ2-6; D remains ambiguous. V was clipped by 2 bases and J by 0 bases, with 5 bases between them. The CDR3 length is 15 residues. CDR1 is MNHEY, CDR2 SVGAGI, per germline. CDR3 amino acids: CASSYEDSGANVLTF. DNA of the CDR3: TGTGCCAGCAGTTACGAGGACTCTGGGGCCAACGTCCTGACTTTC.

The V gene is TRBV19, the J gene TRBJ2-1; no reliable D call. CDR3 size: 15 residues. The germline V and J ends were trimmed by 6 bases and 6 bases, with 18 bases remaining between them. Germline assignment: CDR1 LNHDA and CDR2 SQIVND (reference sequence). The CDR3 nucleotides read TGTGCCAGTAGCCCCCGTCTCCCTTCTATCAATGAGCAGTTCTTC. Protein: CASSPRLPSINEQFF.

The V gene is TRBV5-3, the J gene TRBJ1-5; TRBD1 matches 8 bases. TRBV5-3 is reported as an ORF; its role is uncertain. The CDR3 totals 14 residues. With 6 bases clipped from V and 11 bases from J, the junction kept 13 bases outside the gene matches. The CDR3 DNA reads as TGTGCCAGAATGATGGGACAGGAAGACGGGGCCCAGCATTTT. This translates into CARMMGQEDGAQHF.

The V call is TRBV2, the J call TRBJ1-2; TRBD1 matches 9 bases. The V gene end was trimmed by 6 bases and the J gene end by 7 bases; junction bases not matched to a gene: 9. CDR3 length: 14 residues. Germline CDR1 SNHLY, CDR2 FYNNEI. The CDR3 is CASSLTGGAGGYTF. The DNA of the CDR3 is TGTGCCAGCAGCCTCACAGGGGGCGCGGGTGGCTACACCTTC. Full variable domain (rest looked up from reference TRBV2 and TRBJ1-2): EPEVTQTPSHQVTQMGQEVILRCVPISNHLYFYWYRQILGQKVEFLVSFYNNEISEKSEIFDDQFSVERPDGSNFTLKIRSTKLEDSAMYFCASSLTGGAGGYTFGSGTRLTVV.

The chain joins TRBV7-2 to TRBJ2-5; TRBD2 agrees at 10 bases. CDR1 and CDR2 (germline): SGHTA, FQGNSA. V gave up 5 bases and J gave up 5 bases; unmatched junction bases: 8. The CDR3 has 15 amino acids. CDR3 loop: CASSASGSVLETQYF. CDR3 in DNA: TGTGCCAGCAGCGCTAGCGGGAGTGTGCTGGAGACCCAGTACTTC.

The chain carries TRBV5-1 and TRBJ2-5; D call uncertain. V lost 3 bases, J lost 4 bases, and 13 bases lay in between. This CDR3 region has 14 residues. CDR1 and CDR2 from the germline V gene are SGHRS and YFSETQ. In DNA, the CDR3 is TGCGCCAGCAGCTACTCTGAAAAAGGAGAGACCCAGTACTTC. Its protein is CASSYSEKGETQYF.

As for this clone: The same CDR3 is also encoded by other DNA sequences in this sample. The chain carries TRBV7-8 and TRBJ1-1; TRBD1 is a possible D gene (5 bases). Looked up from germline, CDR1 is SGHVS and CDR2 is FQNEAQ. The V and J ends lost 1 base and 1 base respectively, with 7 bases between them. The CDR3 covers 14 residues. The CDR3 here is CASSLGQKNTEAFF. The CDR3 DNA reads TGTGCCAGCAGCTTAGGACAGAAGAACACTGAAGCTTTCTTT.

The chain couples TRBV20-1 to TRBJ1-4, with a possible D match to TRBD1 (6 bases). The germline V gene encodes CDR1 DFQATT and CDR2 SNEGSKA (reference sequence). Trimming stripped 6 bases from V and 14 bases from J, with 16 bases between. This CDR3 spans 11 amino acids. This CDR3 reads CSAGQGTVLFF. The CDR3 DNA follows: TGCAGTGCGGGGCAGGGGACTGTTCTGTTTTTT.

This clone came up once. This rearrangement joins TRBV9 to TRBJ2-7, with TRBD1 identical over 10 bases. The tail of the sequence fits TRBJ2-1 better, so the J call may be wrong. The germline gives CDR1 SGDLS, CDR2 YYNGEE. This CDR3 is built from 15 residues. CDR3 nucleotide sequence: TGTGCCAGCAGCGTAGGCGACAGGGGGCATATTGAGCAGTTCTTC. Amino acids: CASSVGDRGHIEQFF.

The rearrangement uses TRBV14 and TRBJ2-1, with 9 bases aligning to TRBD2. The CDR3 is 14 amino acids. V lost 7 bases to trimming and J lost 6 bases; unmatched junction nucleotides: 7. Germline V lookup: CDR1 SGHDN, CDR2 FVKESK. CDR3 residues: CASNIAGVFNEQFF. The CDR3 region has the DNA TGTGCCAGCAATATAGCGGGAGTTTTCAATGAGCAGTTCTTC.

This clone was seen a single time. This sample also contains other DNA sequences that code for the same CDR3. The chain employs TRBV18 and TRBJ2-5; tentative D call: TRBD2 (6 bases). Trimming removed 3 bases at V and 1 base at J, with 6 bases between. Per germline, CDR1 KGHSH and CDR2 LQKENI. The CDR3 contains 13 residues. The chain's CDR3 is CASSPGGQETQYF. Written as DNA, the CDR3 is TGTGCCAGCTCACCGGGGGGCCAAGAGACCCAGTACTTC.

This clone is a singleton in its sample. The chain employs TRBV6-5 and TRBJ2-2, with 7 bases lining up with TRBD2. J lost 6 bases, V lost 6 bases, and 10 bases had no gene match. This CDR3 region has 15 residues. CDR1 and CDR2 from the germline V gene are MNHEY and SVGAGI. CDR3 in DNA: TGTGCCAGCAGATGGGAGGGAGAGAGCGCCGGGGAGCTGTTTTTT. Translating gives CASRWEGESAGELFF.

V and J are TRBV7-8 and TRBJ2-1; 13 bases map to TRBD2. V lost 5 bases to trimming and J lost 0 bases; unmatched junction nucleotides: 4. CDR3 length: 17 amino acids. CDR1 and CDR2 from the germline V gene are SGHVS and FQNEAQ. This chain's CDR3 is CASSPGLAGTSYNEQFF. CDR3 in DNA: TGTGCCAGCAGCCCGGGACTAGCGGGGACCTCCTACAATGAGCAGTTCTTC.

The V gene is TRBV7-2, the J gene TRBJ2-1; D might be TRBD2 (7 bases). Germline values: CDR1 SGHTA, CDR2 FQGNSA. Trimming took off 5 bases at V and 3 bases at J, with 14 bases between the two ends. The CDR3 length is 15 residues. The CDR3 is CASSLLGGHYNEQFF. The DNA for the CDR3 is TGTGCCAGCAGCCTATTGGGGGGGCACTACAATGAGCAGTTCTTC.

This sequence joins TRBV11-2 and TRBJ2-7; a weak D match, TRBD1 (6 bases). Trimming took 5 bases from V and 1 from J, leaving 18 bases between them. This CDR3 spans 16 amino acids. CDR1 is SGHAT and CDR2 is FQNNGV in the germline V gene. CDR3 sequence: CASSVSGGGSSYEQYF. The CDR3 nucleotides are TGTGCCAGCAGCGTATCTGGGGGCGGGTCGTCCTACGAGCAGTACTTC.

This clone was counted a single time. V is TRBV7-2 and J is TRBJ1-2; 8 bases match TRBD1. Germline loops: CDR1 SGHTA, CDR2 FQGNSA. The trim removed 5 bases at V and 7 bases at J, leaving 9 bases unmatched. The CDR3 totals 14 residues. The DNA of the CDR3 is TGTGCCAGCAGCCCGGCCGGCAGGGGGCTTGGCTACACCTTC. Its protein is CASSPAGRGLGYTF.

The chain employs TRBV13 and TRBJ2-3; 8 bases agree with TRBD1. Germline V gives CDR1 PRHDT, CDR2 FYEKMQ (reference sequence). V was pared by 2 bases and J by 5 bases, with 12 bases of the junction left unmatched. The CDR3 loop spans 17 amino acids. In DNA form, the CDR3 reads TGTGCCAGCAGCTTAAAGCTTCGGACAGGGTTTAGAGATACGCAGTATTTT. Translated, it gives CASSLKLRTGFRDTQYF. Together with reference TRBV13 and TRBJ2-3, the CDR3 gives the full variable domain: AAGVIQSPRHLIKEKRETATLKCYPIPRHDTVYWYQQGPGQDPQFLISFYEKMQSDKGSIPDRFSAQQFSDYHSELNMSSLELGDSALYFCASSLKLRTGFRDTQYFGPGTRLTVL.

The V and J genes are TRBV21-1 and TRBJ2-7; the D call in the table, TRBD1, was not verified against the DNA. TRBV21-1 is a recognized pseudogene. CDR3 length: 15 residues. CDR3 DNA sequence: TGTGCCAGCAGCCCTCGGGACAGTAACACATCCCGGCAGTACTTC. Amino acids: CASSPRDSNTSRQYF.

This chain uses TRBV7-9 with TRBJ2-7, with 7 bases fitting TRBD2. This CDR3 is 17 amino acids long. Germline CDR1 is SEHNR and CDR2 is FQNEAQ (reference sequence). V trimming: 8 bases; J trimming: 1 base; junction bases outside the gene matches: 17. The CDR3 protein is CASSPRALRESSYEQYF. The CDR3 DNA reads TGTGCCAGCTCCCCCAGAGCCCTGCGGGAGTCGTCCTACGAGCAGTACTTC.

V usage is TRBV5-1 and J usage is TRBJ2-6; TRBD1 might be the D (5 bases). CDR1 and CDR2 from the germline V gene are SGHRS and YFSETQ. The length of the CDR3 is 19 residues. Trimming removed 1 base at V and 0 bases at J, with 17 bases between. Here the CDR3 reads CASSLWVRGTGSGANVLTF. CDR3 sequence (DNA): TGCGCCAGCAGCTTGTGGGTAAGGGGTACTGGCTCTGGGGCCAACGTCCTGACTTTC.

The genes are TRBV7-6 and TRBJ1-4, with D maybe TRBD1 (5 bases). This CDR3 comprises 14 residues. Between the trimmed V and J ends, which lost 6 bases and 4 bases, there was a span of 12 bases. The germline V gene encodes CDR1 SGHVS and CDR2 FNYEAQ. In DNA form, the CDR3 reads TGTGCCAGCAGTAAGGGGTCAATTAATGAAAAACTGTTTTTT. Its translation: CASSKGSINEKLFF.

This chain joins TRBV4-2 and TRBJ2-5; 9 bases align to TRBD1. Germline CDR1 is LGHNA and CDR2 is YNFKEQ. Trimming removed 4 bases from V and 3 bases from J; junction bases left unmatched: 9. The CDR3 contains 16 residues. The CDR3 sequence: CASSPRRGQGKETQYF. CDR3 DNA sequence: TGTGCCAGCAGCCCAAGGCGAGGACAGGGGAAAGAGACCCAGTACTTC.